This T cell receptor beta chain emerged from a study of blood T cells in healthy people across ages. Looking at the study overall: T cells yielded about one barcoded beta molecule per two cells through template switching. Findings and limits, study-wide: No one knew whether donors had CMV, which possibly confounded expanded clonotype changes. Getting older went along with TCR beta diversity per million T cells dropping roughly linearly.

Using a J-beta primer mix together with a sample-barcoded 5' primer, a second PCR was run for about 6 to 11 cycles. Each cDNA was tagged by a template-switch adaptor containing 12 random nucleotides. Using its own MiXCR run on the 5' RACE reads, TCRdb lists one record per CDR3 protein. Seen here are about 900,000 distinct CDR3 sequences, approximately 59% observed once, and the top ten hold about 27%. CDR3 length: 15 residues. V was pared by 3 bases and J by 3 bases, with 13 bases between. Details on this clonotype: Antigen unknown.

Specimen: blood. The rearrangement links TRBV12-3 or TRBV12-4 to TRBJ2-3; D may be TRBD2 (6 bases). The receptor was isolated from a man aged 25-40 years in good health. This CDR3 is CASSLKGLATDTQYF. In nucleotides, the CDR3 is TGTGCCAGCAGTTTGAAGGGGCTAGCGACAGATACGCAGTATTTT.